A single sample gave rise to the 15 T cell receptor beta chains below, sequenced in a study of T cells after somatic rescue of genetic block. Libraries were prepared by immunoSEQ multiplex PCR; TCRdb keeps only in-frame clonotypes and omits some of them. The data hold 70,000 or so clones, with less than 95% observed a single time. The sample was peripheral blood mononuclear cells (PBMCs). The origin of the receptors is a man aged 35 to 55.

A single count supports this clone. The chain links TRBV6-1 to TRBJ2-1; D is unresolved. The CDR3 has 14 amino acids. CDR1 and CDR2 (germline): MNHNS, SASEGT. The V and J ends lost 1 base and 6 bases respectively, with 10 bases between them. Here the CDR3 reads CASSEGQEGNEQFF. Here the CDR3 DNA reads TGTGCCAGCAGTGAAGGTCAGGAAGGCAATGAGCAGTTCTTC.

The rearrangement uses TRBV11-2 and TRBJ2-3; 16 bases align to TRBD2. After removal of 3 bases from V and 6 bases from J, the junction contained 3 bases not matched to a gene. This CDR3 comprises 16 residues. Germline CDR1 reads SGHAT; CDR2 reads FQNNGV. The CDR3: CASSLGTSGGEDTQYF. The CDR3 DNA reads TGTGCCAGCAGCTTGGGGACTAGCGGGGGGGAGGATACGCAGTATTTT.

Concerning this clone: One end of the junction is discordant with germline, which a read error may explain. Other DNA sequences within the sample encode an identical CDR3. The chain recombines TRBV19 with TRBJ1-1; 7 bases are shared with TRBD1. From germline, CDR1 is LNHDA and CDR2 SQIVND (reference sequence). The CDR3 consists of 15 residues. The CDR3 DNA is TGTGCCAGTAGTAAGTCCGGGACAGTCAACACTGAGGCTTTCTTT. Encoded protein: CASSKSGTVNTEAFF.

The chain uses TRBV6-5 and TRBJ2-3, with D hard to call. V gave up 7 bases and J gave up 4 bases, with 15 bases separating them. Germline V gene data show CDR1 as MNHEY and CDR2 as SVGAGI. This CDR3 comprises 14 residues. DNA for the CDR3: TGTGCCAGCACACCAACAAACAATGCAGATACGCAGTATTTT. It yields the protein CASTPTNNADTQYF.

The chain has TRBV7-9 and TRBJ2-3; D is possibly TRBD1 or TRBD2 (5 bases each). The CDR3 runs 18 residues. Germline assignment: CDR1 SEHNR and CDR2 FQNEAQ (reference sequence). The ends were cut back, 5 bases at V and 2 bases at J, with 23 bases in the middle. As DNA, the CDR3 is TGTGCCAGCAGCCCACATCCCCCGAGGGACCCCATCACAGATACGCAGTATTTT. Translation: CASSPHPPRDPITDTQYF.

The chain couples TRBV30 to TRBJ1-5; D possibly corresponds to TRBD1 (5 bases). The CDR3 runs 13 residues. CDR1 is GTSNPN, CDR2 SVGIG, per germline (reference sequence). Trimming took 1 base from V and 6 from J, leaving 10 bases between them. In DNA form, the CDR3 reads TGTGCCTGGAGTGGCGGGGCTAGTCAGCCCCAGCATTTT. Protein sequence: CAWSGGASQPQHF.

The chain combines TRBV7-9 with TRBJ2-3; TRBD1 aligns across 8 bases. Looked up from germline, CDR1 is SEHNR and CDR2 is FQNEAQ (reference sequence). The CDR3 totals 16 residues. V lost 4 bases to trimming and J lost 4 bases; unmatched junction nucleotides: 10. The chain's CDR3 is CASSSGDRRVADTQYF. CDR3 in DNA: TGTGCCAGCAGCTCGGGGGACAGGAGGGTGGCAGATACGCAGTATTTT.

This clone was found once. The V call is TRBV27, the J call TRBJ2-2; D not certain. V shed 1 base and J shed 6 bases, with 6 bases lying between them. The CDR3 contains 13 residues. The germline gives CDR1 MNHEY, CDR2 SMNVEV (reference sequence). As DNA, the CDR3 is TGTGCCAGCAGTTTATTTAAGGCCGGGGAGCTGTTTTTT. This gives the protein CASSLFKAGELFF.

The V and J genes are TRBV5-8 and TRBJ2-2, with D perhaps TRBD1 (6 bases). V was shortened by 4 bases and J by 4 bases, with 14 bases between the two germline ends. The CDR3 contains 15 residues. CDR1 is SGHTS, CDR2 YDEGEE, per germline. The CDR3, as DNA: TGTGCCAGCAGCCGGGGTACAGGGCGCACCGGGGAGCTGTTTTTT. Residues: CASSRGTGRTGELFF.

The rearrangement links TRBV10-3 to TRBJ2-3, with 7 bases fitting TRBD2. Germline V gene lookup returns CDR1 ENHRY and CDR2 SYGVKD. The CDR3 runs 14 residues. V trimming: 7 bases; J trimming: 0 bases; junction bases outside the gene matches: 4. CDR3 nucleotide sequence: TGTGCCATCAAGCGGGACGGTAGCACAGATACGCAGTATTTT. This translates into CAIKRDGSTDTQYF.

This rearrangement joins TRBV18 to TRBJ1-5; possible D gene TRBD1, 6 bases. Germline V gene lookup returns CDR1 KGHSH and CDR2 LQKENI. CDR3 length: 13 residues. V was cut by 4 bases and J by 5 bases, with 9 bases left in between. This CDR3 reads CASSLYRDQPQHF. CDR3 in DNA: TGTGCCAGCTCACTGTACAGGGATCAGCCCCAGCATTTT.

This chain connects TRBV19 to TRBJ1-1; a weak D match, TRBD1 (5 bases). There are 15 residues in the CDR3. The germline CDR1 and CDR2 sequences are LNHDA and SQIVND (reference sequence). With 0 bases removed from V and 4 bases from J, the gap between germline ends came to 12 bases. For the CDR3, the DNA is TGTGCCAGTAGTATAGACCGCATAGGGGTCACTGAAGCTTTCTTT. Translation: CASSIDRIGVTEAFF.

V and J are TRBV2 and TRBJ1-1, with 8 bases lining up with TRBD1. This CDR3 region has 14 residues. Germline V gene lookup returns CDR1 SNHLY and CDR2 FYNNEI. The J segment lost 5 bases and the V segment lost 4 bases, leaving 6 bases of the junction unmatched. CDR3 amino acids: CASSADRARTEAFF. CDR3 bases: TGTGCCAGCAGTGCGGACAGGGCCCGAACTGAAGCTTTCTTT. Supplemented by reference TRBV2 and TRBJ1-1, the full variable domain reads EPEVTQTPSHQVTQMGQEVILRCVPISNHLYFYWYRQILGQKVEFLVSFYNNEISEKSEIFDDQFSVERPDGSNFTLKIRSTKLEDSAMYFCASSADRARTEAFFGQGTRLTVV.

This clone came up a few times. The J gene is TRBJ2-1, the V gene TRBV7-9, with D possibly being TRBD1 or TRBD2 (5 bases each). The CDR3 totals 14 residues. Germline CDR1 SEHNR, CDR2 FQNEAQ (reference sequence). V was cut by 8 bases and J by 9 bases, with 20 bases left in between. CDR3 region: CASEVAGSRGEQFF. The CDR3, as DNA: TGTGCCAGCGAGGTTGCAGGGTCTCGGGGTGAGCAGTTCTTC.

The genes are TRBV19 and TRBJ1-4, with 8 bases that match TRBD1. The germline gives CDR1 LNHDA, CDR2 SQIVND (reference sequence). Unmatched junction bases numbered 4, after V lost 3 bases and J lost 4 bases. This CDR3 contains 15 residues. The CDR3 here is CASSMGGQGNEKLFF. The CDR3 coding sequence is TGTGCCAGTAGTATGGGAGGACAGGGTAATGAAAAACTGTTTTTT.